This T cell receptor (beta chain) was sequenced in a study of T cell responses to AZD1222 COVID-19 vaccine. Overall study results and limits: Spike-specific TCR repertoires showed rising breadth and depth after two AZD1222 doses. The donors showed a predominance of white British ancestry and of females, with possible underestimation of clonal diversity. Recipients of AZD1222 seropositive at baseline numbered only five or six.

A remark on this clone: Antigen specificity is unknown.

Some clones are missing from TCRdb's copy, which holds only in-frame ones; the method was immunoSEQ multiplex PCR. The profile shows some 150,000 clones, 75% to 90% of them singletons. The CDR3 has 15 amino acids. V was shortened by 1 base and J by 4 bases, with 13 bases between the two germline ends. CDR1 and CDR2 from the germline V gene are MGHRA and YSYEKL. The sequenced sample was peripheral blood, obtained on day 0 of AZD1222 vaccination. V and J are TRBV4-1 and TRBJ2-5, with unresolved D. This clonotype originated in an adult in good health. DNA of the CDR3: TGCGCCAGCAGCCAAGGAGGTGCATCAGGAGAGACCCAGTACTTC. This sequence encodes CASSQGGASGETQYF.